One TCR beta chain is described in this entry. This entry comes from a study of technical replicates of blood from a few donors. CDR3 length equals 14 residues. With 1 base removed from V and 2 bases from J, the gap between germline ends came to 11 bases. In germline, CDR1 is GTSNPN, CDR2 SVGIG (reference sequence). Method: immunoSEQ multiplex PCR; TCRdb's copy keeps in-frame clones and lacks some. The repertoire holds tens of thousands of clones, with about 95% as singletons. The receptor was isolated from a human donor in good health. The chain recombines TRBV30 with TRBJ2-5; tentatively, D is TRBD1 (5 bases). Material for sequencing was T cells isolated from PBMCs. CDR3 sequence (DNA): TGTGCCTGGAGTGGTGGGGCAGCACAAGAGACCCAGTACTTC. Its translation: CAWSGGAAQETQYF.